The rows below give T cell receptor beta chains drawn from one sample of a study of blood T cell repertoires in COVID-19. The table came from immunoSEQ multiplex PCR; TCRdb's copy has only in-frame clones and leaves some out. The repertoire includes tens of thousands of clones, 80% to 90% of them detected once, and approximately 7.5% sits in the top ten. Sequencing was carried out using peripheral blood. All receptors come from an older woman with active COVID-19. Each CDR3 is given with its conserved first and last residue. The order of the fields is V gene, clone size, J gene, D gene, CDR3 protein, CDR3 DNA. A D gene is named only where the DNA matches it firmly. Where a row states a size, it is once, few, many or the class of an expanded clone; other rows omit it.

V: TRBV2; size: -; J: TRBJ1-6; D: TRBD1; CDR3: CATNDRVGNSPLHF; DNA: TGTGCCACCAACGACAGGGTCGGAAATTCACCCCTCCACTTT
V: TRBV15; size: -; J: TRBJ1-4; D: TRBD1; CDR3: CATSSPTGGIHEKLFF; DNA: TGTGCCACCAGCAGTCCTACAGGGGGCATCCATGAAAAACTGTTTTTT
V: TRBV7-9; size: -; J: TRBJ2-1; D: TRBD2; CDR3: CASSSGGPGEFF; DNA: TGTGCCAGCAGCTCGGGGGGGCCCGGTGAGTTCTTC
V: TRBV7-8; size: -; J: TRBJ2-3; D: TRBD2; CDR3: CASSTVAGGNTDTQYF; DNA: TGTGCCAGCAGCACCGTAGCGGGGGGTAACACAGATACGCAGTATTTT
V: TRBV2; size: -; J: TRBJ1-4; D: -; CDR3: CASRDRQVNEKLFF; DNA: TGTGCCAGCAGGGATAGACAGGTTAATGAAAAACTGTTTTTT
V: TRBV2; size: -; J: TRBJ2-3; D: TRBD1; CDR3: CASRGQSTDTQYF; DNA: TGTGCCAGCAGGGGACAGAGCACAGATACGCAGTATTTT
V: TRBV11-2; size: -; J: TRBJ1-2; D: TRBD1; CDR3: CASSVTGVSGYTF; DNA: TGTGCCAGCAGCGTGACAGGGGTATCCGGCTACACCTTC
V: TRBV6-6; size: -; J: TRBJ2-5; D: -; CDR3: CASSYGANQETQYF; DNA: TGTGCCAGCAGTTACGGGGCTAACCAAGAGACCCAGTACTTC
V: TRBV19; size: -; J: TRBJ2-5; D: -; CDR3: CASTQGQSPAETQYF; DNA: TGTGCCAGTACCCAAGGACAGAGCCCGGCAGAGACCCAGTACTTC
V: TRBV12-3/TRBV12-4; size: -; J: TRBJ1-2; D: TRBD1; CDR3: CASSTGQAYGYTF; DNA: TGTGCCAGCAGCACCGGACAGGCCTATGGCTACACCTTC
V: TRBV7-3; size: -; J: TRBJ2-7; D: -; CDR3: CASSLFGPGQEQYF; DNA: TGTGCCAGCAGCTTATTCGGTCCAGGTCAGGAGCAGTACTTC
V: TRBV19; size: few; J: TRBJ1-5; D: TRBD1; CDR3: CASSIPTGGNNQPQHF; DNA: TGTGCCAGTAGTATCCCGACAGGGGGTAACAATCAGCCCCAGCATTTT
V: TRBV14; size: -; J: TRBJ1-2; D: -; CDR3: CASSQKVQSGYTF; DNA: TGTGCCAGCAGCCAAAAAGTACAGTCAGGCTACACCTTC
V: TRBV10-3; size: once; J: TRBJ2-7; D: TRBD1; CDR3: CAISEERQGVRDF; DNA: TGTGCCATCAGTGAGGAAAGACAGGGTGTAAGGGACTTC
V: TRBV5-5; size: -; J: TRBJ1-6; D: -; CDR3: CASSLRQGINSPLHF; DNA: TGTGCCAGCAGCTTGAGGCAGGGTATTAATTCACCCCTCCACTTT
V: TRBV3-1/TRBV3-2; size: -; J: TRBJ1-2; D: -; CDR3: CASSPIMGGRNGYTF; DNA: TGTGCCAGCAGCCCAATCATGGGGGGACGGAATGGCTACACCTTC
V: TRBV5-4; size: -; J: TRBJ2-5; D: -; CDR3: CASSLGDRGETQYF; DNA: TGTGCCAGCAGCTTGGGGGATAGGGGTGAGACCCAGTACTTC
V: TRBV27; size: -; J: TRBJ1-5; D: TRBD1; CDR3: CASMAGGSGQPQHF; DNA: TGTGCCAGCATGGCAGGGGGCTCAGGTCAGCCCCAGCATTTT
V: TRBV25-1; size: -; J: TRBJ1-1; D: TRBD1; CDR3: CASRGTGRNTEAFF; DNA: TGTGCCAGCAGGGGGACAGGGAGGAACACTGAAGCTTTCTTT
V: TRBV27; size: -; J: TRBJ2-5; D: -; CDR3: CASSATGKVETQYF; DNA: TGTGCCAGCAGTGCAACAGGGAAGGTAGAGACCCAGTACTTC
V: TRBV4-2; size: -; J: TRBJ1-2; D: TRBD1; CDR3: CASSQAGQGGGYTF; DNA: TGTGCCAGCAGCCAAGCGGGACAGGGGGGTGGCTACACCTTC
V: TRBV6-2/TRBV6-3; size: -; J: TRBJ2-5; D: TRBD2; CDR3: CASSRTSGGPTQETQYF; DNA: TGTGCCAGCAGTCGGACTAGCGGGGGGCCCACACAAGAGACCCAGTACTTC
V: TRBV9; size: -; J: TRBJ2-1; D: -; CDR3: CASSVAQGGQDVNEQFF; DNA: TGTGCCAGCAGCGTAGCTCAGGGGGGCCAGGACGTTAATGAGCAGTTCTTC
V: TRBV14; size: -; J: TRBJ1-6; D: TRBD1; CDR3: CASSRGQGGYSYNSPLHF; DNA: TGTGCCAGCAGCCGAGGACAGGGGGGGTACTCCTATAATTCACCCCTCCACTTT
V: TRBV27; size: once; J: TRBJ2-5; D: -; CDR3: CASSSSGQPETQYF; DNA: TGTGCCAGCAGTTCCTCGGGTCAGCCTGAGACCCAGTACTTC
V: TRBV7-6; size: -; J: TRBJ2-1; D: -; CDR3: CASSLSLPSGGNEQFF; DNA: TGTGCCAGCAGCTTATCTCTTCCCTCCGGGGGCAATGAGCAGTTCTTC
V: TRBV5-1; size: -; J: TRBJ1-2; D: TRBD1; CDR3: CASSLGQGISYGYTF; DNA: TGCGCCAGCAGCTTGGGACAGGGGATCTCTTATGGCTACACCTTC
V: TRBV6-1; size: -; J: TRBJ2-2; D: -; CDR3: CASSEAGSTGELFF; DNA: TGTGCCAGCAGTGAAGCGGGCAGCACCGGGGAGCTGTTTTTT
V: TRBV6-4; size: -; J: TRBJ2-1; D: -; CDR3: CASSDSESPGDYNEQFF; DNA: TGTGCCAGCAGTGACTCTGAATCACCGGGGGACTACAATGAGCAGTTCTTC
V: TRBV3-1/TRBV3-2; size: -; J: TRBJ1-2; D: -; CDR3: CASSQDRSLRYGYTF; DNA: TGTGCCAGCAGCCAAGATAGAAGCCTGCGATATGGCTACACCTTC
V: TRBV6-5; size: -; J: TRBJ1-6; D: -; CDR3: CASTAGSSYNSPLHF; DNA: TGTGCCAGCACTGCGGGTAGCTCCTATAATTCACCCCTCCACTTT
V: TRBV6-6; size: -; J: TRBJ1-2; D: TRBD1; CDR3: CASSYPGQLEGYTF; DNA: TGTGCCAGCAGTTACCCGGGACAGCTAGAAGGCTACACCTTC
V: TRBV7-7; size: -; J: TRBJ2-6; D: -; CDR3: CASSQSWRLSSGANVLTF; DNA: TGTGCTAGCAGCCAAAGCTGGAGACTTAGCTCTGGGGCCAACGTCCTGACTTTC
V: TRBV6-1; size: medium-sized; J: TRBJ2-3; D: TRBD2; CDR3: CASSDDLAGGSTDTQYF; DNA: TGTGCCAGCAGTGACGACTTAGCGGGGGGAAGCACAGATACGCAGTATTTT
V: TRBV6-5; size: -; J: TRBJ1-1; D: -; CDR3: CASNRLGGNTEAFF; DNA: TGTGCCAGCAATCGACTGGGAGGGAACACTGAAGCTTTCTTT
V: TRBV5-1; size: -; J: TRBJ2-1; D: TRBD1; CDR3: CASREQGTYSYNEQFF; DNA: TGCGCCAGCAGGGAACAGGGGACCTACTCCTACAATGAGCAGTTCTTC
V: TRBV6-5; size: few; J: TRBJ1-3; D: -; CDR3: CASSYGGTITGNTIYF; DNA: TGTGCCAGCAGTTATGGGGGCACTATAACTGGAAACACCATATATTTT
V: TRBV4-2; size: -; J: TRBJ1-3; D: TRBD1; CDR3: CASSQPGQGGNTIYF; DNA: TGTGCCAGCAGCCAACCGGGACAGGGTGGAAACACCATATATTTT
V: TRBV28; size: -; J: TRBJ2-2; D: TRBD2; CDR3: CASTAGGPGNTGELFF; DNA: TGTGCCAGCACCGCGGGGGGGCCAGGGAACACCGGGGAGCTGTTTTTT
V: TRBV6-5; size: -; J: TRBJ2-5; D: -; CDR3: CASYAGGTQYF; DNA: TGTGCCAGCTACGCGGGCGGGACCCAGTACTTC
V: TRBV30; size: -; J: TRBJ2-7; D: -; CDR3: CAWRDGGPYEQYF; DNA: TGTGCCTGGAGAGACGGGGGTCCCTACGAGCAGTACTTC
V: TRBV6-5; size: -; J: TRBJ1-5; D: -; CDR3: CASSPDTSNQPQHF; DNA: TGTGCCAGCAGTCCGGACACTAGCAATCAGCCCCAGCATTTT
V: TRBV6-2/TRBV6-3; size: -; J: TRBJ2-2; D: -; CDR3: CASSYTTRNTGELFF; DNA: TGTGCCAGCAGTTACACAACACGGAACACCGGGGAGCTGTTTTTT
V: TRBV7-9; size: -; J: TRBJ2-7; D: TRBD2; CDR3: CASSLVVGTSGGIYEQYF; DNA: TGTGCCAGCAGCTTAGTGGTGGGGACTAGCGGGGGAATCTACGAGCAGTACTTC
V: TRBV10-2; size: -; J: TRBJ2-5; D: -; CDR3: CASSESMAKQGQYF; DNA: TGCGCCAGCAGTGAGTCGATGGCTAAGCAGGGCCAGTACTTC
V: TRBV5-1; size: -; J: TRBJ1-2; D: -; CDR3: CASSLYPGASYTF; DNA: TGCGCCAGCAGCTTGTATCCAGGCGCTAGCTACACCTTC
V: TRBV5-1; size: -; J: TRBJ2-2; D: -; CDR3: CASSRVGQNTGELFF; DNA: TGCGCCAGCAGCAGGGTAGGACAGAACACCGGGGAGCTGTTTTTT
V: TRBV5-4; size: -; J: TRBJ2-6; D: TRBD2; CDR3: CASSLALAGAVGANVLTF; DNA: TGTGCCAGCAGCTTGGCACTAGCGGGGGCCGTCGGGGCCAACGTCCTGACTTTC
V: TRBV9; size: -; J: TRBJ1-3; D: -; CDR3: CASRERDTGNTIYF; DNA: TGTGCCAGCAGAGAACGGGACACTGGAAACACCATATATTTT